Below, 23 T cell receptor beta chains from the same sample are listed, as sequenced in a study of blood T cell repertoires in COVID-19 (TCRdb year 2020). Preparation of the library involved the immunoSEQ multiplex PCR assay. TCRdb re-hosts the immuneACCESS table, in-frame sequences only. Its copies lack some clones; in the studies checked, an unresolved V gene accounts for under half of them, and the cause for the rest is not known. This sample lists a few hundred thousand clones; nearly 90% were detected once. The top ten hold 3.5% to 5% of the sample. Sequenced sample: PBMCs or T cells enriched from blood (not recorded which). The source of these receptors is a woman aged 18-29 years with acute COVID-19.

This rearrangement joins TRBV6-1 to TRBJ1-2; 9 positions match TRBD1. CDR1 is MNHNS, CDR2 SASEGT, per germline. This CDR3 region has 14 residues. V gave up 1 base and J gave up 8 bases; unmatched junction bases: 5. CDR3 protein: CASSEGGTGTGYTF. In DNA form, the CDR3 reads TGTGCCAGCAGTGAAGGGGGGACAGGGACCGGCTACACCTTC.

V and J are TRBV29-1 and TRBJ2-7; tentatively, D is TRBD2 (5 bases). This CDR3 region has 13 residues. Germline V gene data show CDR1 as SQVTM and CDR2 as ANQGSEA. V lost 0 bases and J lost 3, with 9 bases in between. Here the CDR3 reads CSVEDTSGYEQYF. DNA for the CDR3: TGCAGCGTTGAAGATACCAGCGGCTACGAGCAGTACTTC.

The chain couples TRBV19 to TRBJ1-6; 10 nucleotides line up with TRBD1. There are 14 residues in the CDR3. Germline trimming cut 4 bases from V and 7 bases from J; bases unmatched to any gene: 1. Germline V gene sequence: CDR1 LNHDA, CDR2 SQIVND (reference sequence). The CDR3 nucleotides are TGTGCCAGTAGTAGGGGACAGGGGAATTCACCCCTCCACTTT. Translated: CASSRGQGNSPLHF.

The J gene is TRBJ2-1, the V gene TRBV19; D is ambiguous. Germline CDR1 and CDR2: LNHDA and SQIVND (reference sequence). Deletions cut 7 bases from V and 6 bases from J, with 7 bases between. The CDR3 is 11 amino acids. CDR3 nucleotides: TGTGCCAGTACCCTCGGCAATGAGCAGTTCTTC. Translated, it gives CASTLGNEQFF.

The V gene is TRBV7-9, the J gene TRBJ2-7; 9 bases agree with TRBD1. V trimming: 2 bases; J trimming: 2 bases; junction bases outside the gene matches: 1. CDR1 and CDR2 (germline): SEHNR, FQNEAQ (reference sequence). This CDR3 contains 14 residues. The CDR3 loop is CASSLWDRAYEQYF. CDR3 DNA sequence: TGTGCCAGCAGCTTATGGGACAGGGCCTACGAGCAGTACTTC.

The chain recombines TRBV27 with TRBJ2-1; 14 nucleotides line up with TRBD2. With V trimmed by 6 bases and J by 4 bases, 5 bases remained unmatched. The germline CDR1 and CDR2 sequences are MNHEY and SMNVEV (reference sequence). The CDR3 is 16 amino acids. CDR3 loop: CASRGTSGSFYNEQFF. DNA for the CDR3: TGTGCCAGCAGGGGGACTAGCGGGAGTTTTTACAATGAGCAGTTCTTC.

The chain links TRBV19 to TRBJ2-5, with D possibly TRBD1 on 6 matching bases. CDR3 length equals 15 residues. Trimming took off 3 bases at V and 2 bases at J, with 13 bases between the two ends. Germline V CDR1 and CDR2: LNHDA, SQIVND (reference sequence). The CDR3 loop is CASSIRRGPQETQYF. The CDR3 DNA sequence: TGTGCCAGTAGTATCCGCAGGGGCCCTCAAGAGACCCAGTACTTC.

The chain uses TRBV28 and TRBJ1-6; 11 bases align to TRBD1. The CDR3 contains 16 residues. J lost 4 bases, V lost 7 bases, and 6 bases had no gene match. CDR1 and CDR2 from the germline V gene are MDHEN and SYDVKM. CDR3 coding DNA: TGTGCCAGCACCCCGGGACAGGGGGGATATAATTCACCCCTCCACTTT. Translating it yields CASTPGQGGYNSPLHF.

The rearrangement uses TRBV5-1 and TRBJ2-5; 14 bases fit TRBD2. The CDR3 loop spans 16 amino acids. Germline V lookup: CDR1 SGHRS, CDR2 YFSETQ. Losses at the gene ends were 5 bases for V and 4 bases for J; bases not matched to a gene: 7. The CDR3 DNA sequence: TGCGCCAGCAGTGGGACGACTAGCGGGAGGGCAGAGACCCAGTACTTC. It encodes CASSGTTSGRAETQYF.

CDR3 region: CAISESTGGSSYNEQFF. CDR3 coding DNA: TGTGCCATCAGTGAGTCGACGGGGGGATCCTCTTACAATGAGCAGTTCTTC. The chain employs TRBV10-3 and TRBJ2-1; 7 bases are shared with TRBD2. Germline CDR1 reads ENHRY; CDR2 reads SYGVKD. The CDR3 consists of 17 residues. The V gene end was trimmed by 0 bases and the J gene end by 4 bases; junction bases not matched to a gene: 9.

The chain combines TRBV7-9 with TRBJ2-5; TRBD2 matches at 9 bases. The CDR3 runs 16 residues. Germline CDR1 and CDR2: SEHNR and FQNEAQ (reference sequence). With 0 bases clipped from V and 1 base from J, the junction kept 3 bases outside the gene matches. CDR3 coding DNA: TGTGCCAGCAGCTTAGCCCTAGCGGGGATCCAAGAGACCCAGTACTTC. Amino acid sequence: CASSLALAGIQETQYF.

V usage is TRBV7-9 and J usage is TRBJ2-1, with TRBD2 as a possible D gene (6 bases). CDR1 and CDR2 from the germline V gene are SEHNR and FQNEAQ (reference sequence). The V end lost 3 bases, the J end lost 9 bases, and 12 bases lay between the germline ends. The CDR3 is made up of 13 amino acids. CDR3 nucleotides: TGTGCCAGCAGCTTTAAAGGAGCGGGTGAGCAGTTCTTC. This gives the protein CASSFKGAGEQFF.

CDR3 amino acids: CASSIPGLAKFF. As DNA, the CDR3 is TGTGCCAGTAGTATACCGGGACTGGCTAAGTTCTTC. The gene calls are TRBV19 and TRBJ2-1; D may be TRBD2 (6 bases). The CDR3 has 12 residues. The germline gives CDR1 LNHDA, CDR2 SQIVND (reference sequence). Trimming stripped 2 bases from V and 14 bases from J, with 13 bases between.

This chain connects TRBV5-5 to TRBJ2-7; no clear D gene. The CDR3 has 11 amino acids. Deletions cut 3 bases from V and 2 bases from J, with 3 bases between. CDR1 is SGHKS and CDR2 is YYEKEE in the germline V gene (reference sequence). The chain's CDR3 is CASSSPYEQYF. For the CDR3, the DNA is TGTGCCAGCAGCTCTCCCTACGAGCAGTACTTC.

The chain is built from TRBV10-3 and TRBJ1-2; TRBD1 matches 10 bases. There are 18 residues in the CDR3. V shed 4 bases and J 8 bases; nucleotides not matched to a gene: 19. Looked up from germline, CDR1 is ENHRY and CDR2 is SYGVKD. The CDR3 loop reads CAISVPITGTGVRWGYTF. The DNA for the CDR3 is TGTGCCATCAGTGTGCCCATTACCGGGACAGGGGTTCGGTGGGGCTACACCTTC.

The chain carries TRBV7-9 and TRBJ2-1; 7 bases align to TRBD1. Germline V CDR1 and CDR2: SEHNR, FQNEAQ (reference sequence). The CDR3 spans 14 residues. With V trimmed by 3 bases and J by 5 bases, 4 bases remained unmatched. CDR3 sequence (DNA): TGTGCCAGCAGCTTCACCGGGACAGACAATGAGCAGTTCTTC. As protein: CASSFTGTDNEQFF.

The genes are TRBV4-1 and TRBJ1-5; D uncertain. Trimming pared 0 bases from V and 6 bases from J, leaving 15 bases between. Germline V lookup: CDR1 MGHRA, CDR2 YSYEKL. The CDR3 contains 16 residues. DNA of the CDR3: TGCGCCAGCAGCCAAGAAGACCTCGGGAGGCGTCAGCCCCAGCATTTT. It translates to CASSQEDLGRRQPQHF.

A remark on this clone: The same CDR3 arises from other DNA sequences in this sample as well. The gene calls are TRBV28 and TRBJ1-2, with TRBD1 identical over 7 bases. Looked up from germline, CDR1 is MDHEN and CDR2 is SYDVKM. There are 12 residues in the CDR3. Trimming removed 6 bases from V and 3 bases from J; junction bases left unmatched: 1. The chain's CDR3 is CASSTGDYGYTF. As DNA, the CDR3 is TGTGCCAGCAGCACAGGGGACTATGGCTACACCTTC.

This sequence joins TRBV7-6 and TRBJ1-3, with 9 nucleotides matching TRBD1. The V segment lost 4 bases and the J segment 4 bases; nucleotides outside the gene matches: 5. CDR3 length equals 15 residues. The germline gives CDR1 SGHVS, CDR2 FNYEAQ. CDR3 residues: CASSSSGQGGNTIYF. The CDR3 DNA follows: TGTGCCAGCAGCTCGTCGGGACAGGGAGGAAACACCATATATTTT.

CDR3: CASRFGQGITGELFF. CDR3 nucleotides: TGTGCCAGCAGGTTCGGACAGGGGATCACCGGGGAGCTGTTTTTT. This rearrangement joins TRBV28 to TRBJ2-2, with TRBD1 matching over 9 bases. Germline V gives CDR1 MDHEN, CDR2 SYDVKM. V lost 6 bases and J lost 4; bases outside the gene matches: 6. CDR3 length equals 15 residues.

This rearrangement joins TRBV24-1 to TRBJ2-3, with a tentative D call TRBD2 (7 bases). This CDR3 comprises 17 residues. The V gene's germline CDR1 is KGHDR and CDR2 SFDVKD. Trimming removed 1 base at V and 1 base at J, with 14 bases between. This CDR3 is CATSDFLLGGGTDTQYF. The CDR3 bases are TGTGCCACCAGTGATTTCCTCCTAGGGGGGGGCACAGATACGCAGTATTTT.

This chain joins TRBV20-1 and TRBJ2-3; D may be TRBD2 (5 bases). The V end was cut by 5 bases, the J end by 6 bases, with 9 bases between. Germline V gene sequence: CDR1 DFQATT, CDR2 SNEGSKA (reference sequence). CDR3 length: 11 amino acids. CDR3 in DNA: TGCAGTGCTGAGTGGAGGGATACGCAGTATTTT. It is translated as CSAEWRDTQYF.

The chain has TRBV5-1 and TRBJ2-7; D may be TRBD1 (5 bases). Germline CDR1 is SGHRS and CDR2 is YFSETQ. The V end lost 4 bases, the J end lost 2 bases, and 10 bases lay between the germline ends. This CDR3 is built from 13 residues. CDR3 in amino acids: CASSLSRAYEQYF. DNA for the CDR3: TGCGCCAGCAGCCTATCCAGGGCCTACGAGCAGTACTTC.